This T cell receptor (beta chain) emerged from a study of T cell repertoires in cytomegalovirus infection. Losses at the gene ends were 5 bases for V and 1 base for J; bases not matched to a gene: 11. The CDR3 contains 16 residues. This clonotype came up many times. TCRdb re-called the reads through MiXCR, storing one row per CDR3 protein. The sample carries almost 550,000 distinct CDR3 sequences, about 15% recorded once. The chain has TRBV12-3 or TRBV12-4 and TRBJ2-7; 7 bases are shared with TRBD2. This receptor was taken from a human donor in good health (CMV status not recorded). Some clones in this sample may be carry-over from other donors' samples. Input material: CD8+ T cells from PBMCs. The CDR3 sequence is CASSSGTGAISYEQYF. The CDR3 DNA follows: TGTGCCAGCAGTAGCGGGACTGGGGCCATTTCCTACGAGCAGTACTTC.